Listed below are T cell receptor beta chains from one sample, sequenced in a study of T cell responses to AZD1222 COVID-19 vaccine. The method was immunoSEQ multiplex PCR; TCRdb's version includes in-frame clones alone and lacks a portion of them. In the table there are roughly 200,000 clones, about 94% of which are singletons. Material: peripheral blood, obtained 28 days after the second dose of the MenACWY control vaccine. All receptors derive from an adult who received the MenACWY meningococcal vaccine as a control. Both conserved end residues are part of each CDR3.

J gene	V gene	CDR3 protein
TRBJ2-1	TRBV15	CATSRETGSNEQFF
TRBJ2-3	TRBV7-2	CASSPGTSGDTQYF
TRBJ2-7	TRBV6-2/TRBV6-3	CASSYLTGTYEQYF
TRBJ2-7	TRBV4-2	CASSQERGFESSPRGEQYF
TRBJ1-2	TRBV6-5	CASREIASGYGYTF
TRBJ1-5	TRBV27	CASSLGGPHRDQPQHF
TRBJ1-1	TRBV14	CASSPSWLGGLTEAFF
TRBJ2-7	TRBV7-9	CASSLGGGYEQYF
TRBJ2-7	TRBV3-1/TRBV3-2	CASSGTGQVGTYEQYF
TRBJ1-5	TRBV28	CASSLLGRGQGPYSNQPQHF
TRBJ1-5	TRBV19	CASSSGQGGPQPQHF
TRBJ1-4	TRBV2	CASSDRGLANEKLFF
TRBJ2-2	TRBV29-1	CSFYPGTGSAGELFF
TRBJ1-6	TRBV23-1	CASSHSRRVSYNSPLHF
TRBJ1-4	TRBV6-5	CASSYGGASNEKLFF
TRBJ2-7	TRBV4-3	CASSQDRDRPYEQYF
TRBJ1-3	TRBV11-2	CASSLTPAGAGNTIYF
TRBJ2-7	TRBV6-5	CASSSTTDSYEQYF
TRBJ1-1	TRBV12-3/TRBV12-4	CASSSRQGAFF
TRBJ1-2	TRBV7-8	CASSPRVGLMGYTF
TRBJ2-7	TRBV6-5	CASSNTIGQYF
TRBJ2-7	TRBV11-2	CASRGLAGIYEQYF
TRBJ2-5	TRBV18	CASSANPGQTQETQYF
TRBJ1-1	TRBV13	CASSLGGNTEAFF
TRBJ1-5	TRBV19	CASKGFGQPQHF
TRBJ1-5	TRBV19	CASSTTELEPQHF
TRBJ2-7	TRBV19	CASTQTPSGGVDEQYF
TRBJ1-3	TRBV11-2	CASSPSNGNTIYF
TRBJ2-7	TRBV7-2	CASSLGGSGRGYEQYF
TRBJ2-6	TRBV6-5	CASSYSSSGANVLTF
TRBJ2-3	TRBV9	CASSVERGSSTDTQYF
TRBJ2-1	TRBV27	CASSSVAGGYNEQFF
TRBJ1-1	TRBV4-1	CASSHPTGNTEAFF
TRBJ2-5	TRBV6-2/TRBV6-3	CASSYSPGGFEETQYF
TRBJ1-6	TRBV9	CASSKPGTDNSPLHF
TRBJ2-7	TRBV7-2	CASSWDISRPEQYF
TRBJ2-7	TRBV27	CASSLRQGSYEQYF